This T cell receptor (beta chain) is drawn from a study of blood T cell repertoires in COVID-19. Looking at the study overall: Samples taken during acute and convalescent COVID-19 were collected in the United States, Italy and Spain.

The V segment lost 0 bases and the J segment 4 bases; nucleotides outside the gene matches: 14. This CDR3 has 18 amino acids. Germline V CDR1 and CDR2: SGHRS, YFSETQ. Per the original data handling: Reference gene primer amplification yielded estimated nucleated cell counts. The protocol was immunoSEQ multiplex PCR, while the TCRdb copy is restricted to in-frame clones and leaves out a portion. The DNA was the basis for D and trimming; V, J and clone size are from that table. The table lists some 260,000 clones, roughly 82% of them singletons. This TCR was sampled from a woman of 80 years or more with active or convalescent COVID-19. Sequencing input: peripheral blood. This sequence joins TRBV5-1 and TRBJ1-1, with 8 nucleotides matching TRBD1. CDR3 in DNA: TGCGCCAGCAGCTTGGTAGGCCAGGGGGCTTCTACGGGCACTGAAGCTTTCTTT. Translating gives CASSLVGQGASTGTEAFF.